The 19 T cell receptor beta chains below were found in one sample sequenced in a study of blood T cell repertoires in COVID-19. Method: immunoSEQ multiplex PCR; TCRdb's copy keeps in-frame clones and lacks some. The sample records 87,000 or so clones, about 83% being singletons. Material for sequencing was peripheral blood. These receptors were collected from a woman between 70 and 85 years old with acute or convalescent COVID-19.

V and J are TRBV7-9 and TRBJ2-5; no firm D call. Germline CDR1 is SEHNR and CDR2 is FQNEAQ (reference sequence). The V end was cut by 5 bases, the J end by 5 bases, with 9 bases between. This CDR3 has 12 residues. The CDR3 DNA reads TGTGCCAGCAGCCCCGAGGCGGAGACCCAGTACTTC. It yields the protein CASSPEAETQYF.

The gene calls are TRBV19 and TRBJ2-3, with 11 bases that match TRBD2. J was trimmed by 5 bases and V by 5 bases; bases with no gene match: 6. CDR1 and CDR2 (germline): LNHDA, SQIVND (reference sequence). The CDR3 sequence is 15 residues long. This CDR3 is CASSSLAGGGDTQYF. The CDR3 region has the DNA TGTGCCAGTAGTTCCCTAGCGGGGGGAGGAGATACGCAGTATTTT.

In this sample, this clone turned up a few times. The same CDR3 can be traced to other DNA sequences in this sample. The chain links TRBV7-3 to TRBJ2-2; no firm D call. The V gene's germline CDR1 is SGHTA and CDR2 FQGTGA. This CDR3 comprises 12 residues. Between the trimmed V and J ends, which lost 4 bases and 3 bases, there was a span of 3 bases. The CDR3 reads CASSSYTGELFF. CDR3 coding DNA: TGTGCCAGCAGCTCCTACACCGGGGAGCTGTTTTTT.

This chain uses TRBV5-1 with TRBJ2-2; 8 nucleotides match TRBD2. This CDR3 has 15 amino acids. Germline-derived CDR1 and CDR2 are SGHRS and YFSETQ. Unmatched junction bases numbered 15, after V lost 6 bases and J lost 11 bases. This CDR3 is CASTSSGPGVGELFF. CDR3 sequence (DNA): TGCGCCAGCACTTCTAGCGGGCCAGGGGTTGGAGAGCTGTTTTTT.

The rearrangement links TRBV7-2 to TRBJ1-5, with D unresolved. The CDR3 contains 15 residues. In germline, CDR1 is SGHTA, CDR2 FQGNSA. V was pared by 2 bases and J by 4 bases, with 12 bases between. CDR3 region: CASSLFIAGNQPQHF. The CDR3 DNA sequence: TGTGCCAGCAGCTTATTTATTGCAGGAAATCAGCCCCAGCATTTT. The whole variable domain, filled in from reference TRBV7-2 and TRBJ1-5, reads GAGVSQSPSNKVTEKGKDVELRCDPISGHTALYWYRQSLGQGLEFLIYFQGNSAPDKSGLPSDRFSAERTGGSVSTLTIQRTQQEDSAVYLCASSLFIAGNQPQHFGDGTRLSIL.

This clone was recorded a few times. This rearrangement joins TRBV27 to TRBJ1-1, with TRBD1 as a possible D gene (5 bases). The germline V gene encodes CDR1 MNHEY and CDR2 SMNVEV (reference sequence). The CDR3 is 14 residues long. V was pared by 2 bases and J by 4 bases, with 11 bases between. CDR3 sequence reads: CASSLQGRFTEAFF. CDR3 nucleotide sequence: TGTGCCAGCAGTTTACAGGGTAGGTTCACTGAAGCTTTCTTT.

The chain combines TRBV5-4 with TRBJ1-1; D perhaps matches TRBD1 (6 bases). V was pared by 2 bases and J by 1 base, with 9 bases between. The CDR3 spans 14 residues. The germline V gene has CDR1 SGHNT and CDR2 YYREEE (reference sequence). The CDR3 loop is CASSFQGKNTEAFF. The CDR3 DNA reads as TGTGCCAGCAGCTTCCAGGGGAAGAACACTGAAGCTTTCTTT.

The chain joins TRBV6-6 to TRBJ2-2; D not resolved. V was cut by 5 bases and J by 2 bases, with 6 bases left in between. Germline-derived CDR1 and CDR2 are MNHNY and SVGAGI (reference sequence). CDR3 length equals 13 residues. This CDR3 is CASSDTNTGELFF. The CDR3 DNA reads as TGTGCCAGCAGTGACACTAACACCGGGGAGCTGTTTTTT.

This rearrangement joins TRBV10-3 to TRBJ1-1; D unclear. CDR1 and CDR2 (germline): ENHRY, SYGVKD. The CDR3 covers 13 residues. The V end was cut by 3 bases, the J end by 1 base, with 6 bases between. This CDR3 is CAISENRNTEAFF. As DNA, the CDR3 is TGTGCCATCAGTGAAAACAGGAACACTGAAGCTTTCTTT.

V usage is TRBV28 and J usage is TRBJ1-2, with D possibly being TRBD1 (5 bases). The CDR3 is 14 amino acids. Trimming pared 3 bases from V and 3 bases from J, leaving 11 bases between. The V gene's germline CDR1 is MDHEN and CDR2 SYDVKM. The CDR3 spells CASSLRGYYYGYTF. The CDR3 coding sequence is TGTGCCAGCAGTTTGCGGGGGTACTACTATGGCTACACCTTC.

The V and J genes are TRBV2 and TRBJ2-1, with 12 bases identical to TRBD2. Looked up from germline, CDR1 is SNHLY and CDR2 is FYNNEI. V was pared by 4 bases and J by 8 bases, with 3 bases of the junction left unmatched. The CDR3 contains 14 residues. In nucleotides, the CDR3 is TGTGCCAGCAGTGCTAGCGGGGGGGCTGATGAGCAGTTCTTC. Its translation is CASSASGGADEQFF.

The V and J genes are TRBV3-1 (or the pseudogene TRBV3-2) and TRBJ2-3, with TRBD2 matching 11 bases. J gave up 1 base and V 4 bases, and 4 bases lay outside the gene matches. The germline V gene encodes CDR1 LGHDT and CDR2 YNNKEL (reference sequence). This CDR3 has 16 amino acids. CDR3 protein: CASSPVLAGGTDTQYF. CDR3 nucleotide sequence: TGTGCCAGCAGCCCTGTACTAGCGGGAGGCACAGATACGCAGTATTTT.

This clone appeared a single time. This chain links TRBV9 with TRBJ2-5, with TRBD1 matching over 9 bases. The CDR3 is made up of 16 amino acids. The trim removed 4 bases at V and 2 bases at J, leaving 9 bases unmatched. Germline CDR1 reads SGDLS; CDR2 reads YYNGEE. CDR3 region: CASSPAGGQGQETQYF. CDR3 DNA: TGTGCCAGCAGCCCGGCCGGGGGACAGGGACAAGAGACCCAGTACTTC. Looking up the rest from reference TRBV9 and TRBJ2-5 gives the full variable domain: DSGVTQTPKHLITATGQRVTLRCSPRSGDLSVYWYQQSLDQGLQFLIQYYNGEERAKGNILERFSAQQFPDLHSELNLSSLELGDSALYFCASSPAGGQGQETQYFGPGTRLLVL.

The V and J genes are TRBV27 and TRBJ1-1; no reliable D call. Deletions cut 9 bases from V and 10 bases from J, with 12 bases between. CDR1 is MNHEY and CDR2 is SMNVEV in the germline V gene (reference sequence). The CDR3 extends over 10 amino acids. As DNA, the CDR3 is TGTGCCAGGTGGTGGTTCGGAGCTTTCTTT. This codes for CARWWFGAFF.

The genes are TRBV28 and TRBJ1-5, with a weak D call TRBD1 (5 bases). Trimming took off 2 bases at V and 11 bases at J, with 25 bases between the two ends. This CDR3 has 17 amino acids. Germline-derived CDR1 and CDR2 are MDHEN and SYDVKM. The CDR3 loop is CASSLKGVRGKGRSQHF. The CDR3, as DNA: TGTGCCAGCAGTTTAAAGGGAGTGCGGGGGAAGGGAAGGTCCCAGCATTTT.

This chain connects TRBV5-5 to TRBJ1-4; no definite D call. V was trimmed by 1 base and J by 0 bases, leaving 4 bases between them. The germline V gene encodes CDR1 SGHKS and CDR2 YYEKEE (reference sequence). The CDR3 has 14 amino acids. CDR3 sequence: CASSLTATNEKLFF. DNA of the CDR3: TGTGCCAGCAGCTTGACAGCAACTAATGAAAAACTGTTTTTT.

The chain couples TRBV24-1 to TRBJ2-3; 7 nucleotides agree with TRBD1. Germline trimming cut 3 bases from V and 0 bases from J; bases unmatched to any gene: 2. Germline CDR1 and CDR2: KGHDR and SFDVKD. The CDR3 spans 15 residues. The DNA for the CDR3 is TGTGCCACCAGTGATCGACAGGGAAGCACAGATACGCAGTATTTT. Its translation: CATSDRQGSTDTQYF.

The chain couples TRBV24-1 to TRBJ2-2; a possible D gene is TRBD2 (7 bases). The CDR3 is made up of 15 amino acids. V lost 3 bases to trimming and J lost 5 bases, with 12 bases between them. The germline gives CDR1 KGHDR, CDR2 SFDVKD. Here the CDR3 reads CATSDTGGRTGELFF. DNA for the CDR3: TGTGCCACCAGTGATACGGGGGGCCGGACCGGGGAGCTGTTTTTT.

This clone has a handful of counts. The chain recombines TRBV4-2 with TRBJ1-1; D gene ambiguous. Germline V CDR1 and CDR2: LGHNA, YNFKEQ. The germline V and J ends were trimmed by 0 bases and 11 bases, with 7 bases remaining between them. The CDR3 is 11 residues long. CDR3 amino acids: CASSQDFRAFF. For the CDR3, the DNA is TGTGCCAGCAGCCAAGATTTTCGGGCTTTCTTT.